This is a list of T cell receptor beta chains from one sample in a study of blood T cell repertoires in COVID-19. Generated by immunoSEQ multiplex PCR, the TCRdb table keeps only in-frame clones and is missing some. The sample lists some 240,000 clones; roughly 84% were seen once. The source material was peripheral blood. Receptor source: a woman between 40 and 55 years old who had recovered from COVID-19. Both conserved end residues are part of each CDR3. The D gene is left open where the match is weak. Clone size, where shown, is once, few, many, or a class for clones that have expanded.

TGTGCCAGCAGCTTAGCGGAGGGGATAGAGACCCAGTACTTC | CASSLAEGIETQYF | TRBJ2-5 | once | - | TRBV7-9
TGTGCCAGCAGTTTGGGGCAGGGGGCTGCCGAGCAGTACTTC | CASSLGQGAAEQYF | TRBJ2-7 | once | TRBD1 | TRBV28
TGCGCCAGCAGCTTGTCTCTCCGGACAGGGGAAGCTTTCTTT | CASSLSLRTGEAFF | TRBJ1-1 | once | TRBD1 | TRBV5-1
TGTGCCACCAGTTCGACTCAGCGGGGGGGCAACTATGAGCAGTTCTTC | CATSSTQRGGNYEQFF | TRBJ2-1 | - | TRBD2 | TRBV24-1
TGCGCCAGCAGCCTGGAGGACAGGGGTTCACCCCTCCACTTT | CASSLEDRGSPLHF | TRBJ1-6 | - | TRBD1 | TRBV5-1
TGTGCCAGTAGTATGGGGCCCTTTGGCAATCAGCCCCAGCATTTT | CASSMGPFGNQPQHF | TRBJ1-5 | once | - | TRBV19
TGTGCCAGCAGTTCCCTAGCGGGGGTTCTCCTACTGTACTTC | CASSSLAGVLLLYF | TRBJ2-7 | once | TRBD2 | TRBV28
TGTGCCAGCAGTGCGGGACAGGGTTTTGATTCACCCCTCCACTTT | CASSAGQGFDSPLHF | TRBJ1-6 | - | TRBD1 | TRBV2
TGTGCCAGTAGTAGACAGGGGCTCGCAGATACGCAGTATTTT | CASSRQGLADTQYF | TRBJ2-3 | - | TRBD1 | TRBV19
TGTGCCAGTATCCCAGGGGGCAGATTCGGGCAGCCCCAGCATTTT | CASIPGGRFGQPQHF | TRBJ1-5 | - | TRBD1 | TRBV19
TGTGCCAGCAGCTATAACTACGAGCAGTACTTC | CASSYNYEQYF | TRBJ2-7 | - | - | TRBV7-9
TGTGCCAGCAGCCCATACGGACAGGGGGCATTTTACGAGCAGTACTTC | CASSPYGQGAFYEQYF | TRBJ2-7 | - | TRBD1 | TRBV5-4
TGCGCCAGCAGCCAATTAAGATCCGGGACAGGGGCCTACGAGCAGTACTTC | CASSQLRSGTGAYEQYF | TRBJ2-7 | - | TRBD1 | TRBV4-1
TGTGCCAGCAGTCCCGGACATAGCTCCTACGAGCAGTACTTC | CASSPGHSSYEQYF | TRBJ2-7 | - | - | TRBV27
TGTGCCAGCAGCCGCGAGCTTCAAGAGACCCAGTACTTC | CASSRELQETQYF | TRBJ2-5 | - | - | TRBV5-6
TGTGCCAGCAGCCAAGGACTAGCTGGAAATGAGCAGTTCTTC | CASSQGLAGNEQFF | TRBJ2-1 | - | TRBD2 | TRBV11-2
TGCGCCAGCAGCCACACAGGATTTTCTAGCACAGATACGCAGTATTTT | CASSHTGFSSTDTQYF | TRBJ2-3 | - | - | TRBV5-1
TGTGCCAGCAGCGAGGGACAGGGGGCCAGTTATGGCTACACCTTC | CASSEGQGASYGYTF | TRBJ1-2 | - | TRBD1 | TRBV9
TGCGCCAGCAGTGATCCCGGGACTTCTCCCTACGAGCAGTACTTC | CASSDPGTSPYEQYF | TRBJ2-7 | - | - | TRBV10-2
TGTGCCAGCAGCGCCCTTCCGAATCAGCCCCAGCATTTT | CASSALPNQPQHF | TRBJ1-5 | - | - | TRBV9
TGTGCCTGGAGTGTGGGGGGGGTTCGAGAGACCCAGTACTTC | CAWSVGGVRETQYF | TRBJ2-5 | - | TRBD2 | TRBV30
TGTGCCAGCAGCGTTTCTAGCGGGTTGTACAATGAGCAGTTCTTC | CASSVSSGLYNEQFF | TRBJ2-1 | - | TRBD2 | TRBV5-4
TGCGCCAGCAGCTCACAATTTTGGGGGGGGAACACCTACGAGCAGTACTTC | CASSSQFWGGNTYEQYF | TRBJ2-7 | once | TRBD2 | TRBV5-1
TGTGCCAGTAGACGGGACAGCTCTGGAAACACCATATATTTT | CASRRDSSGNTIYF | TRBJ1-3 | - | TRBD1 | TRBV19
TGTGCCAGCTCACCACCGTCCCTTCCTAACGAGCAGTACTTC | CASSPPSLPNEQYF | TRBJ2-7 | - | - | TRBV18
TGTGCCAGCAGCTTAGGGCCACAGGGTGCAGATACGCAGTATTTT | CASSLGPQGADTQYF | TRBJ2-3 | - | - | TRBV11-2
TGTGCCAGCAGCCCGGGGGGCAATCAGCCCCAGCATTTT | CASSPGGNQPQHF | TRBJ1-5 | - | - | TRBV7-9